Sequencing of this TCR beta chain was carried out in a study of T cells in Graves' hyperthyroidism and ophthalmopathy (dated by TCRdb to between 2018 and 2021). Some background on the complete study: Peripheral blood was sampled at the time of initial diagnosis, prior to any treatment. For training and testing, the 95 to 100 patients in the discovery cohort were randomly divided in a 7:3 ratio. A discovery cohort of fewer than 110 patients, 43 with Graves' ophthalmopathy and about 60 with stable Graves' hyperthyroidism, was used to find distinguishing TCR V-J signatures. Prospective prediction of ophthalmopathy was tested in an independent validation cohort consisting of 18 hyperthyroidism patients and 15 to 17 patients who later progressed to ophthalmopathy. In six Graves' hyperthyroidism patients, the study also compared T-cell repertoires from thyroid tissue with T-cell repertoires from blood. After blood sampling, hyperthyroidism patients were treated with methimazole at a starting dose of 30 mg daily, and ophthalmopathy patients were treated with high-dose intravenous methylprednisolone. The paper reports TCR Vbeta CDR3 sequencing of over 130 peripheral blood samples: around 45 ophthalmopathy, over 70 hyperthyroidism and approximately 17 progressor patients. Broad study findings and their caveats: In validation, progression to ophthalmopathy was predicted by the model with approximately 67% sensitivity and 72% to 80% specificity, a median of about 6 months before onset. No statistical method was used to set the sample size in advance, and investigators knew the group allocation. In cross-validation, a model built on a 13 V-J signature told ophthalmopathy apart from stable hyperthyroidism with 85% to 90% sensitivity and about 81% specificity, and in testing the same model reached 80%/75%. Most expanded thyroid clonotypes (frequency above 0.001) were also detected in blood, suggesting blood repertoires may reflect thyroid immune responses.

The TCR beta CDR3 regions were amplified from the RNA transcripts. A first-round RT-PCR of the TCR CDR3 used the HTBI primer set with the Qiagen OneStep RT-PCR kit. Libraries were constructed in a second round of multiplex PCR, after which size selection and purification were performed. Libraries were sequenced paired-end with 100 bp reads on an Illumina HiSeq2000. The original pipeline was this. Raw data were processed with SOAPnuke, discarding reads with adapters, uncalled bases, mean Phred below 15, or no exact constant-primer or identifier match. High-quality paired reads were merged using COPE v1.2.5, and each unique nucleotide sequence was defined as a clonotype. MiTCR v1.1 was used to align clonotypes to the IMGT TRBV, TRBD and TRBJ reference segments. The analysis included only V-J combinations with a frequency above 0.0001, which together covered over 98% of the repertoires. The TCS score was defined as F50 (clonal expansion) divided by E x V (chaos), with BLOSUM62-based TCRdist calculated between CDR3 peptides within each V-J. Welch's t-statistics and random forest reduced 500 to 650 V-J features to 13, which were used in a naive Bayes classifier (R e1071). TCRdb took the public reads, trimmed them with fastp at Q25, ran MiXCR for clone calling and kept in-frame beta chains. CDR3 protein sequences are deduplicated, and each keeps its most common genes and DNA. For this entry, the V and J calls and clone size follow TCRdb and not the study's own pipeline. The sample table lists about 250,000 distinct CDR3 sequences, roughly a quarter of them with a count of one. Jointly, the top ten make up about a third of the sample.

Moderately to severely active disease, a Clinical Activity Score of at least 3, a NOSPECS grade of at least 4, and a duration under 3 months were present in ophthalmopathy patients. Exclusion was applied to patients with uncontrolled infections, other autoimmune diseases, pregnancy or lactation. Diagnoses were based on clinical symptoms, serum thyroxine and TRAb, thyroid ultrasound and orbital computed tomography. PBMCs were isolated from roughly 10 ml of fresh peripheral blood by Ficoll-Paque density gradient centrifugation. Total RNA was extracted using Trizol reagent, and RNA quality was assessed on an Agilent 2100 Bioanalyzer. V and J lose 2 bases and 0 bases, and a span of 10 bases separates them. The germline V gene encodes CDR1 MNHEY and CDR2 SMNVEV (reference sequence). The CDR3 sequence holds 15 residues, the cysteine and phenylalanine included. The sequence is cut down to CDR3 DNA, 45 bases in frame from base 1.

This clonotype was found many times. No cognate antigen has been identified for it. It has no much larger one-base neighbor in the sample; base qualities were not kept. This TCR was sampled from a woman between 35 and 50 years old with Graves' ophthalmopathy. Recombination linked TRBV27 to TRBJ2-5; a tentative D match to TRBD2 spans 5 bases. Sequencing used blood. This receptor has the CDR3 CASSLRVAYQETQYF. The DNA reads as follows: TGTGCCAGCAGTTTAAGGGTAGCGTACCAAGAGACCCAGTACTTC.